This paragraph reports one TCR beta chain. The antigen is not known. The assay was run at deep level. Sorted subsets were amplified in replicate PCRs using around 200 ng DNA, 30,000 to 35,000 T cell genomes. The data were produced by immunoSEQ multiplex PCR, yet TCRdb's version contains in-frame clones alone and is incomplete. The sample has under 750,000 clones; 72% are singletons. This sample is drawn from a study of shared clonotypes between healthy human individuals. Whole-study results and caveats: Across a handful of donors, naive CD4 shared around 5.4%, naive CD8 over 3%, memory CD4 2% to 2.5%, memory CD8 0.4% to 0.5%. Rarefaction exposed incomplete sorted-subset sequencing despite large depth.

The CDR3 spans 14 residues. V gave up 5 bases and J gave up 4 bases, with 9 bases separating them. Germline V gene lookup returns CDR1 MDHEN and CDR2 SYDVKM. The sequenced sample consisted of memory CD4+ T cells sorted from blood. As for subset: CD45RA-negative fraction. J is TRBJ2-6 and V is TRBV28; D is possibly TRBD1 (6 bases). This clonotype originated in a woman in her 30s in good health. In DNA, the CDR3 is TGTGCCAGCAGTGCCAGGGGAGGGGCCAACGTCCTGACTTTC. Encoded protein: CASSARGGANVLTF.